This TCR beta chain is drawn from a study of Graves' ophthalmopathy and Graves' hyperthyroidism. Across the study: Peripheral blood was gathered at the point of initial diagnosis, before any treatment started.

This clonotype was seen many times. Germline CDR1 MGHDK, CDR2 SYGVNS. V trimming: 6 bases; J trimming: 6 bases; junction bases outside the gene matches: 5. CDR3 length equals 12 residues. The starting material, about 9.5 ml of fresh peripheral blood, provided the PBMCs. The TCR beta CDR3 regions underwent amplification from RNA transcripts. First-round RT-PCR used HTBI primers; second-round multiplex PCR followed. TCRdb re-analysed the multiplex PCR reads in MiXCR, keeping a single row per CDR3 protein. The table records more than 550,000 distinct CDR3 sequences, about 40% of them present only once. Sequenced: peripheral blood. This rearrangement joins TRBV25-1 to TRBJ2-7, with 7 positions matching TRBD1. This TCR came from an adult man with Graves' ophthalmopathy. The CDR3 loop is CASSGQVSEQYF. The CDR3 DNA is TGTGCCAGCAGCGGACAGGTCAGCGAGCAGTACTTC.